Below, 3 T cell receptor beta chains from the same sample are listed, as sequenced in a study of cytomegalovirus exposure and HLA in healthy donors (dated by TCRdb to 2015 to 2018). Receptor libraries were prepared by the immunoSEQ multiplex PCR assay. The multiplex PCR relied on a mix of 60 forward primers for TCR Vbeta segments and 13 reverse primers for TCR Jbeta segments. TCRdb took this table from immuneACCESS and kept in-frame rearrangements with V and J called. Such tables lack part of the clones; where checked against another copy, unresolved V genes explain under half of the gap, and the rest is unexplained. The sample profile shows 150,000 to 200,000 clones; around four fifths of them were found once. The top ten clonotypes cover around 5% of the sample. The specimen sequenced was PBMCs. These TCRs come from a girl aged 5-17 years in good health and CMV-seropositive.

The chain uses TRBV7-9 and TRBJ2-7; 8 positions match TRBD2. V trimming: 0 bases; J trimming: 6 bases; junction bases outside the gene matches: 7. Germline assignment: CDR1 SEHNR and CDR2 FQNEAQ (reference sequence). The CDR3 covers 15 residues. The CDR3 here is CASSLARGGWFEQYF. In DNA form, the CDR3 reads TGTGCCAGCAGCTTAGCACGGGGGGGATGGTTCGAGCAGTACTTC.

The CDR3 coding sequence is TGTGCCAGCAGCGGGAGACAACTGATGAACACTGAAGCTTTCTTT. This gives the protein CASSGRQLMNTEAFF. The chain links TRBV5-6 to TRBJ1-1; no firm D call. Trimming removed 4 bases at V and 0 bases at J, with 13 bases between. The CDR3 spans 15 residues. Germline V CDR1 and CDR2: SGHDT, YYEEEE.

CDR3 in amino acids: CASIRTGYSNQPQHF. In DNA, the CDR3 is TGTGCCAGTATACGTACAGGTTATAGCAATCAGCCCCAGCATTTT. The rearrangement joins TRBV19 to TRBJ1-5; D may be TRBD1 (5 bases). Germline CDR1 and CDR2: LNHDA and SQIVND (reference sequence). Trimming cost V 7 bases and J 0 bases, with 13 bases left between them. The CDR3 extends over 15 amino acids.